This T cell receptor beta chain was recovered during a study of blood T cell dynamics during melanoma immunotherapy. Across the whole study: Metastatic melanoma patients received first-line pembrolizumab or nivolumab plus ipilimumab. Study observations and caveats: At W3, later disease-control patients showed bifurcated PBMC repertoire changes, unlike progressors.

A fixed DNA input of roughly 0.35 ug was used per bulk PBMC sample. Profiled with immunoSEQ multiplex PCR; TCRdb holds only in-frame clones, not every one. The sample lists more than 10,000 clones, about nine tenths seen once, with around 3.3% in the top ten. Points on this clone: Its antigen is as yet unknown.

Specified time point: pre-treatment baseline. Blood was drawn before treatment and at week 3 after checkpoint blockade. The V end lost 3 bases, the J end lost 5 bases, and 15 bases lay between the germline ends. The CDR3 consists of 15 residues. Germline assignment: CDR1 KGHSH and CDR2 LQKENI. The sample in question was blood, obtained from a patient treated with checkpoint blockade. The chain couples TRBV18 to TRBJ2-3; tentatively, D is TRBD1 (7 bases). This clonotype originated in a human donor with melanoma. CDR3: CASSPKEGARDTQYF. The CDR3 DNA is TGTGCCAGCTCACCCAAGGAGGGGGCGAGAGATACGCAGTATTTT.